The clone carrying this TCR beta chain was seen ten or more times. Its antigen is not identified. Trimming shortened V by 3 bases and J by 7 bases, and 12 bases separated the two germline ends. The CDR3 runs to 14 residues. Construction of TCR beta libraries was performed using quantitative 5'-RACE with molecular barcodes. Each CDR3 protein gets one entry after TCRdb re-called the 5' RACE reads with MiXCR. The data show about 260,000 distinct CDR3 sequences, about 20% seen once. The data stem from a study of CD8 T cells in ankylosing spondylitis. Study results and limitations: Within ankylosing spondylitis blood, a TCR beta motif made up of seven to nine highly homologous variants appeared to be characteristic. Disease-linked clones were reportedly significantly enriched in matched ankylosing spondylitis synovial fluid.

Sequenced input: blood, either unsorted or a sorted T cell fraction (not recorded which). The chain employs TRBV12-3 or TRBV12-4 and TRBJ1-4; no definite D call. The sequence came from a male donor with ankylosing spondylitis or in good health (not recorded which). The CDR3 region is CASSLGSAGEKLFF. CDR3 bases: TGTGCCAGCAGTTTGGGTTCTGCGGGTGAAAAACTGTTTTTT.